This TCR beta chain was profiled in a study of blood T cell repertoires in COVID-19. On the study more broadly: Acute and convalescent COVID-19 specimens originated in the United States, Italy and Spain.

This clone was seen only once. This table comes from immunoSEQ multiplex PCR, and its TCRdb copy is limited to in-frame clones, with some not included. This sample has 45,000 to 60,000 clones; 84% occur once, and the top ten carry about an eighth. J gave up 6 bases and V 4 bases, and 9 bases lay outside the gene matches. The CDR3 has 15 amino acids. Germline values: CDR1 SGHNT, CDR2 YYREEE (reference sequence). J is TRBJ2-2 and V is TRBV5-4, with 7 bases identical to TRBD1. Material: peripheral blood. This sequence originates from an elderly woman with acute or convalescent COVID-19. The CDR3 protein is CASSKTGTVSGELFF. The DNA of the CDR3 is TGTGCCAGCAGCAAAACCGGGACAGTATCCGGGGAGCTGTTTTTT.